This T cell receptor (beta chain) was sequenced for a study of molecular identifiers for immune sequencing clone quantification. The overall study: In the replicates, RNA derived from around 20,000 or 99,000 naive CD8 cells was divided into five parts, and four were sequenced.

Listed TCR primers and previously described methods were used for bulk TCR libraries. One entry per CDR3 protein results from TCRdb running MiXCR on the PCR reads. Among hundreds of thousands of distinct CDR3 sequences listed, 25% were seen once. V gave up 6 bases and J gave up 4 bases; unmatched junction bases: 6. From germline, CDR1 is MNHEY and CDR2 SVGEGT. CDR3 length: 14 amino acids. Sequencing input: naive CD8+ T cells from blood, with Jurkat cell RNA spiked in. Specified subset: FACS-sorted CD8+CD4-CCR7+CD45RA+ naive T cells. The TCR comes from a human donor in good health. Some libraries in this study had Jurkat cell RNA spiked in. This chain links TRBV6-2 or TRBV6-3 with TRBJ1-5, with 7 nucleotides matching TRBD1. In DNA, the CDR3 is TGTGCCAGCAGCCCGTGGGGACAGAATCAGCCCCAGCATTTT. Its translation: CASSPWGQNQPQHF.